Below, 21 T cell receptor beta chains from the same sample are listed, as sequenced in a study of control samples from healthy donors and cancer patients. Some clones are missing from TCRdb's copy, which holds only in-frame ones; the method was immunoSEQ multiplex PCR. The data show approximately 130,000 clones, with about 87% seen just once and 9% to 14% held by the top ten. Sequences were obtained from blood. The receptor set was obtained from a young man in good health.

This chain uses TRBV19 with TRBJ1-2; 9 bases fit TRBD1. This CDR3 spans 14 amino acids. Germline-derived CDR1 and CDR2 are LNHDA and SQIVND (reference sequence). J was trimmed by 2 bases and V by 6 bases; bases with no gene match: 4. CDR3 amino acids: CASRTGGGNYGYTF. The CDR3 region has the DNA TGTGCCAGTAGGACAGGGGGTGGAAACTATGGCTACACCTTC.

This clone has just a few counts. The V gene is TRBV29-1, the J gene TRBJ2-2; D is ambiguous. In germline, CDR1 is SQVTM, CDR2 ANQGSEA. This CDR3 region has 13 residues. V was shortened by 4 bases and J by 0 bases, with 6 bases between the two germline ends. The CDR3 DNA follows: TGCAGCGTTGGAGGACCGAACACCGGGGAGCTGTTTTTT. Protein: CSVGGPNTGELFF.

The chain employs TRBV7-8 and TRBJ2-7, with D maybe TRBD2 (5 bases). V lost 5 bases and J 1 base, leaving 15 bases between the germline ends. CDR3 length: 15 amino acids. Looked up from germline, CDR1 is SGHVS and CDR2 is FQNEAQ. CDR3 amino acids: CASSLEGARSYEQYF. CDR3 coding DNA: TGTGCCAGCAGCCTCGAGGGTGCAAGGTCCTACGAGCAGTACTTC.

The chain employs TRBV4-1 and TRBJ1-2; unclear D gene. The CDR3 has 13 amino acids. CDR1 and CDR2 (germline): MGHRA, YSYEKL. Trimming took 0 bases from V and 5 from J, leaving 7 bases between them. Here the CDR3 reads CASSQDSVYGYTF. The CDR3 DNA reads TGCGCCAGCAGCCAAGATTCGGTTTATGGCTACACCTTC.

The V call is TRBV7-9, the J call TRBJ1-2, with 8 positions matching TRBD1. V was clipped by 4 bases and J by 7 bases; unmatched bases: 5. The germline CDR1 and CDR2 sequences are SEHNR and FQNEAQ (reference sequence). The CDR3 spans 13 residues. CDR3 DNA sequence: TGTGCCAGCAGCTCTCAGGGGGCGGGTGGCTACACCTTC. Its translation is CASSSQGAGGYTF.

The chain employs TRBV30 and TRBJ1-2, with D unclear. This CDR3 has 14 amino acids. The germline V gene encodes CDR1 GTSNPN and CDR2 SVGIG (reference sequence). The V gene lost 1 base and the J gene lost 7 bases, with 16 bases spanning the gap. The CDR3 DNA sequence: TGTGCCTGGAGTGGAGTGAGCCCCATATTTGGCTACACCTTC. Residues: CAWSGVSPIFGYTF.

V and J are TRBV6-4 and TRBJ1-3; D possibly corresponds to TRBD1 (6 bases). The length of the CDR3 is 13 residues. The germline V and J ends were trimmed by 3 bases and 6 bases, with 9 bases remaining between them. Germline V gives CDR1 MRHNA, CDR2 SNTAGT. The CDR3 here is CASSDAGENTIYF. The CDR3 region has the DNA TGTGCCAGCAGTGATGCAGGGGAAAACACCATATATTTT.

V gene TRBV10-3 combines with J gene TRBJ1-5; D may be TRBD1 (5 bases). The V end lost 2 bases, the J end lost 4 bases, and 9 bases lay between the germline ends. The V gene's germline CDR1 is ENHRY and CDR2 SYGVKD. The CDR3 has 14 amino acids. CDR3 nucleotide sequence: TGTGCCATCAGTGAGGGGGGGGTTAATCAGCCCCAGCATTTT. It is translated as CAISEGGVNQPQHF.

The CDR3 sequence is CASSVEGGSYEQYF. CDR3 DNA sequence: TGTGCCAGCAGCGTAGAGGGGGGGTCCTACGAGCAGTACTTC. This chain joins TRBV9 and TRBJ2-7; perhaps TRBD2 as D (7 bases). The germline V and J ends were trimmed by 0 bases and 1 base, with 8 bases remaining between them. The CDR3 covers 14 residues. Germline V gives CDR1 SGDLS, CDR2 YYNGEE.

The chain employs TRBV3-1 (or the pseudogene TRBV3-2) and TRBJ2-6, with TRBD1 matching over 10 bases. Germline CDR1 and CDR2: LGHDT and YNNKEL (reference sequence). CDR3 length: 20 residues. V lost 3 bases, J lost 2 bases, and 13 bases stayed unmatched. Written as DNA, the CDR3 is TGTGCCAGCAGCCAGTCCGGGACAGGGGCCGGTTGGGCTGGGGCCAACGTCCTGACTTTC. This codes for CASSQSGTGAGWAGANVLTF.

J is TRBJ1-5 and V is TRBV2, with TRBD1 as a possible D gene (6 bases). Germline V CDR1 and CDR2: SNHLY, FYNNEI. CDR3 length: 13 residues. V lost 8 bases, J lost 5 bases, and 13 bases lay in between. CDR3 sequence (DNA): TGTGCCAGCGGAAGGGGGTTAGATCAGCCCCAGCATTTT. Translated: CASGRGLDQPQHF.

This chain uses TRBV9 with TRBJ1-6, with D hard to call. Germline lookup yields CDR1 SGDLS and CDR2 YYNGEE. This CDR3 contains 14 residues. The V end was cut by 0 bases, the J end by 6 bases, with 7 bases between. CDR3 protein: CASSVVGFNSPLHF. The DNA of the CDR3 is TGTGCCAGCAGCGTAGTAGGGTTTAATTCACCCCTCCACTTT.

The V gene is TRBV19, the J gene TRBJ1-2, with D perhaps TRBD1 (5 bases). Germline loops: CDR1 LNHDA, CDR2 SQIVND (reference sequence). V was cut by 4 bases and J by 4 bases, with 13 bases left in between. This CDR3 contains 14 residues. CDR3 sequence: CASSTPGRIYGYTF. The CDR3, as DNA: TGTGCCAGTAGTACCCCGGGACGTATCTATGGCTACACCTTC. The whole variable domain, remainder taken from reference TRBV19 and TRBJ1-2, is DGGITQSPKYLFRKEGQNVTLSCEQNLNHDAMYWYRQDPGQGLRLIYYSQIVNDFQKGDIAEGYSVSREKKESFPLTVTSAQKNPTAFYLCASSTPGRIYGYTFGSGTRLTVV.

In the case of this clone: The sample holds other DNA sequences that translate to the same CDR3. The rearrangement uses TRBV5-1 and TRBJ2-2; possible D gene TRBD1, 6 bases. The ends were cut back, 0 bases at V and 3 bases at J, with 12 bases in the middle. There are 16 residues in the CDR3. Germline CDR1 reads SGHRS; CDR2 reads YFSETQ. Here the CDR3 DNA reads TGCGCCAGCAGCTTGGCCCCACAGGGTGACACCGGGGAGCTGTTTTTT. Its protein is CASSLAPQGDTGELFF.

The rearrangement links TRBV3-1 (or the pseudogene TRBV3-2) to TRBJ2-1; D remains ambiguous. The CDR3 contains 12 residues. Trimming took 0 bases from V and 9 from J, leaving 6 bases between them. CDR1 is LGHDT, CDR2 YNNKEL, per germline (reference sequence). The CDR3 DNA reads as TGTGCCAGCAGCCAAGAAGGGTTTGAGCAGTTCTTC. It yields the protein CASSQEGFEQFF.

The V gene is TRBV29-1, the J gene TRBJ1-1; D uncertain. The germline V and J ends were trimmed by 7 bases and 3 bases, with 12 bases remaining between them. Germline V gene lookup returns CDR1 SQVTM and CDR2 ANQGSEA. This CDR3 has 12 amino acids. In DNA form, the CDR3 reads TGCAGCGAAAAGACGGATCACACTGAAGCTTTCTTT. Amino acid sequence: CSEKTDHTEAFF.

This chain connects TRBV18 to TRBJ2-5, with D uncertain. V lost 5 bases, J lost 0 bases, and 4 bases lay in between. The CDR3 spans 12 residues. The V gene's germline CDR1 is KGHSH and CDR2 LQKENI. In nucleotides, the CDR3 is TGTGCCAGCTCAACTTACCAAGAGACCCAGTACTTC. As protein: CASSTYQETQYF.

This chain uses TRBV7-3 with TRBJ1-1, with D hard to call. The CDR3 extends over 13 amino acids. The germline V gene has CDR1 SGHTA and CDR2 FQGTGA. V lost 5 bases to trimming and J lost 6 bases, with 13 bases between them. The DNA of the CDR3 is TGTGCCAGCAGCCCCATGGGAGGATCTGAAGCTTTCTTT. Protein product: CASSPMGGSEAFF. The whole variable domain, remainder taken from reference TRBV7-3 and TRBJ1-1, is GAGVSQTPSNKVTEKGKYVELRCDPISGHTALYWYRQSLGQGPEFLIYFQGTGAADDSGLPNDRFFAVRPEGSVSTLKIQRTERGDSAVYLCASSPMGGSEAFFGQGTRLTVV.

DNA for the CDR3: TGTGCCAGCAGTGGGACAGAAGCTTTCTTT. Protein sequence: CASSGTEAFF. The V call is TRBV2, the J call TRBJ1-1, with D possibly TRBD1 on 5 matching bases. The germline CDR1 and CDR2 sequences are SNHLY and FYNNEI. Trimming cost V 4 bases and J 8 bases, with 5 bases left between them. The CDR3 covers 10 residues.

The CDR3 here is CASSQPGLAGPAGEQFF. The CDR3 bases are TGTGCCAGCAGCCAACCGGGACTAGCGGGCCCCGCCGGTGAGCAGTTCTTC. This chain links TRBV3-1 (or the pseudogene TRBV3-2) with TRBJ2-1, with 12 bases fitting TRBD2. CDR1 is LGHDT and CDR2 is YNNKEL in the germline V gene (reference sequence). This CDR3 has 17 residues. J gave up 9 bases and V 2 bases, and 11 bases lay outside the gene matches.

This chain links TRBV28 with TRBJ1-1; possible D gene TRBD1, 5 bases. CDR1 and CDR2 (germline): MDHEN, SYDVKM. V lost 1 base to trimming and J lost 3 bases, with 15 bases between them. CDR3 length: 16 residues. CDR3 loop: CASSLSRGREDTEAFF. The CDR3 coding sequence is TGTGCCAGCAGTTTATCGAGGGGAAGGGAAGACACTGAAGCTTTCTTT.